This T cell receptor beta chain derives from a study of blood T cells in healthy people across ages. General study points: Significant beta diversity loss was already apparent by age roughly 38, declining roughly linearly. The study regarded diversity estimates from one million T cells as underestimates. Not knowing donor CMV status may have confounded expanded clonotype changes.

The CDR3 consists of 16 residues. The V end lost 3 bases, the J end lost 5 bases, and 17 bases lay between the germline ends. The authors ran a second PCR of about 6 to 12 cycles using a sample-barcoded 5' primer and a J-beta primer mix. Each cDNA molecule was tagged by a template-switch adaptor with 12 random nucleotides. TCRdb fed the 5' RACE reads into MiXCR, producing one record per CDR3 protein. The profile shows about 1.8 million distinct CDR3 sequences, roughly 49% of them singletons. This clonotype came up a few times. Its antigen is unidentified. The chain has TRBV23-1 and TRBJ2-1, with D possibly being TRBD1 or TRBD2 (5 bases each). TRBV23-1 is designated an ORF whose function remains uncertain. Sequenced material: blood. The source of this sequence is a woman in her thirties or forties in good health. CDR3 protein: CASSHRLTGTDNEQFF. In DNA, the CDR3 is TGCGCCAGCAGTCATCGATTGACCGGGACGGACAATGAGCAGTTCTTC.